These 5 T cell receptor beta chains share one sample of origin, sequenced in a study of control samples from healthy donors and cancer patients (TCRdb year 2020). The library was made by the immunoSEQ multiplex PCR assay. TCRdb re-hosts the immuneACCESS table, in-frame sequences only. Its copies lack some clones; in the studies checked, an unresolved V gene accounts for under half of them, and the cause for the rest is not known. Within this sample are 100,000 to 150,000 clones, with approximately 92% of them counted one time only. The top ten hold around 0.52% of the sample. Sequences were obtained from PBMCs. These receptors came from an older man with head and neck cancer.

This clone was recorded only once. This sequence joins TRBV11-2 and TRBJ2-1; D is ambiguous. The V end lost 1 base, the J end lost 10 bases, and 11 bases lay between the germline ends. The CDR3 is made up of 13 amino acids. In germline, CDR1 is SGHAT, CDR2 FQNNGV. Here the CDR3 DNA reads TGTGCCAGCAGCTTAGTGTCACACGGGGAGCAGTTCTTC. Its translation: CASSLVSHGEQFF. Filled out from reference TRBV11-2 and TRBJ2-1, the complete variable domain reads EAGVAQSPRYKIIEKRQSVAFWCNPISGHATLYWYQQILGQGPKLLIQFQNNGVVDDSQLPKDRFSAERLKGVDSTLKIQPAKLEDSAVYLCASSLVSHGEQFFGPGTRLTVL.

The chain combines TRBV29-1 with TRBJ1-2; 7 nucleotides match TRBD1. The CDR3 totals 15 residues. CDR1 and CDR2 from the germline V gene are SQVTM and ANQGSEA. V dropped 3 bases and J dropped 6; count of bases not matched to a gene: 13. CDR3 protein: CSVEGAGGRTNGYTF. As DNA, the CDR3 is TGCAGCGTTGAGGGGGCAGGGGGGCGGACGAATGGCTACACCTTC.

In its sample, this clone was seen a few times. CDR3 in DNA: TGTGCCAGCAGCTACAGGGTGTCCGGGGCCAACGTCCTGACTTTC. It codes for CASSYRVSGANVLTF. The chain couples TRBV5-6 to TRBJ2-6, with a weak D call TRBD1 (6 bases). Germline V gene sequence: CDR1 SGHDT, CDR2 YYEEEE. The ends were cut back, 3 bases at V and 4 bases at J, with 11 bases in the middle. The CDR3 is 15 amino acids.

CDR3 bases: TGTGCTAGTGGTTTGCTCGTAGGGGGGACAGGGGGCGCGGGTTCCTACGAGCAGTACTTC. Protein product: CASGLLVGGTGGAGSYEQYF. The chain carries TRBV12-5 and TRBJ2-7, with 12 bases that match TRBD1. Trimming took 2 bases from V and 1 from J; bases not matched to a gene: 15. Germline CDR1 is LGHNT and CDR2 is FRNRAP. This CDR3 region has 20 residues.

The V and J genes are TRBV4-3 and TRBJ2-3, with D perhaps TRBD1 (6 bases). Germline V gene sequence: CDR1 LGHNA, CDR2 YSLEER. This CDR3 comprises 15 residues. Trimming shortened V by 3 bases and J by 6 bases, and 16 bases separated the two germline ends. The CDR3 coding sequence is TGCGCCAGCAGCCAGGGGGCTGCTGGACGGGATACGCAGTATTTT. Protein sequence: CASSQGAAGRDTQYF.